This T cell receptor beta chain was found in a study of spatial heterogeneity in lung cancer. Looking at the study overall: For the average unique TCR and UMI combination, more than 9.5 occurrences appeared in raw reads.

TCRdb recomputed calls from the 5' RACE reads with MiXCR, one row per CDR3 protein. This repertoire shows 25,000 to 35,000 distinct CDR3 sequences, roughly 8.4% found once; its top ten account for under 40%. The sample's time point: sample taken at primary tumor resection. Frozen PBMC, nontumor lung or tumor provided whole RNA, which was sequenced unsorted. The CDR3 consists of 15 residues. Germline CDR1 is MNHEY and CDR2 is SVGEGT. V gave up 4 bases and J gave up 7 bases, with 19 bases separating them. This clonotype was counted a few times. This material consisted of PBMCs, taken at surgery. V usage is TRBV6-2 or TRBV6-3 and J usage is TRBJ1-1, with a possible D match to TRBD1 (5 bases). The sequence came from a female donor with early-stage non-small cell lung cancer. CDR3 in amino acids: CASSLDPRGGGEAFF. Here the CDR3 DNA reads TGTGCCAGCAGTTTAGACCCGAGGGGTGGAGGTGAAGCTTTCTTT.